Listed below are T cell receptor beta chains from one sample, sequenced in a study of T cell repertoires in aging, cancer and after chemotherapy. TCRdb re-analysed the multiplex PCR reads in MiXCR, keeping a single row per CDR3 protein. The sample includes 7,300 or so distinct CDR3 sequences, 50% to 55% of them seen just once. Sequences were obtained from blood. The receptors originated from a human donor with a solid tumor. CDR3s include the opening cysteine and the closing phenylalanine or tryptophan. The D gene is left open where the match is weak. Clone size is given for some rows only: seen once, a few or many times, or a class if the clone is expanded.

CDR3nt,CDR3aa,d_gene,v_gene,j_gene,abundance
TGTGCCAGCAGTTTATCAAATAGCGGGACTCTTTACAATGAGCAGTTCTTC,CASSLSNSGTLYNEQFF,TRBD2,TRBV28,TRBJ2-1,-
TGTGCCAGTAGTATTCTGAGGGAACCCCTCCACTTT,CASSILREPLHF,-,TRBV19,TRBJ1-6,few
TGTGCCAGCAGTTTCTTCTCCTATAATTCACCCCTCCACTTT,CASSFFSYNSPLHF,-,TRBV27,TRBJ1-6,-
TGTGCCAGCAGTTTAAGCGGAGGTCACTACAATGAGCAGTTCTTC,CASSLSGGHYNEQFF,-,TRBV27,TRBJ2-1,few
TGCGCCAGCAGCCAGCATCTCGGAAACACCATATATTTT,CASSQHLGNTIYF,-,TRBV4-1,TRBJ1-3,-
TGTGCCAGCAGCTTAGCGCCGACATGGAGAGAAGTTGGCGGGGAGCTGTTTTTT,CASSLAPTWREVGGELFF,-,TRBV7-6,TRBJ2-2,-
TGTGCCAGCAGCTCCTGGACTAGCGGCCGATTCTACGAGCAGTACTTC,CASSSWTSGRFYEQYF,TRBD2,TRBV5-5,TRBJ2-7,-
TGCAGCGTTGACCGGGACAGTACCACAGATACGCAGTATTTT,CSVDRDSTTDTQYF,TRBD1,TRBV29-1,TRBJ2-3,-
TGTGCCAGCAGTTTGAAGGCTCAACCGCAGTATTTT,CASSLKAQPQYF,-,TRBV28,TRBJ2-3,-
TGTGCCAGCAGTGAAGGGACAGTGCCTAATGAAAAACTGTTTTTT,CASSEGTVPNEKLFF,TRBD1,TRBV28,TRBJ1-4,-
TGTGCCATCTCAGACAGCCTATCCTTTACTGAAGCTTTCTTT,CAISDSLSFTEAFF,-,TRBV10-3,TRBJ1-1,few
TGTGCCAGCAGTATAGCGGAGTACAATGAGCAGTTCTTC,CASSIAEYNEQFF,-,TRBV6-2/TRBV6-3,TRBJ2-1,-
TGTGCCATCAGTGATGGTCTGGGGGACGTTCAGCCCCAGCATTTT,CAISDGLGDVQPQHF,-,TRBV10-3,TRBJ1-5,-
TGTGCCAGCTCACAGGACAATGGGGGGGAAGAGACCCAGTACTTC,CASSQDNGGEETQYF,TRBD2,TRBV18,TRBJ2-5,-
TGTGCCAGCAGTCCAGTAACAGAGTTCTATGGCTACACCTTC,CASSPVTEFYGYTF,-,TRBV28,TRBJ1-2,few
TGTGCCAGTAGTCCACAGGGTAGTGAAAAACTGTTTTTT,CASSPQGSEKLFF,-,TRBV19,TRBJ1-4,-
TGTGCCAGCAGCTCCCCAGCAGGTGGGAAATTGCCATATGACGAGCAGTACTTC,CASSSPAGGKLPYDEQYF,-,TRBV7-9,TRBJ2-7,few
TGTGCCAGCAGCTATTACGGGACTAGCGGGATCATTCATGAGCAGTTCTTC,CASSYYGTSGIIHEQFF,TRBD2,TRBV7-3,TRBJ2-1,-
TGTGCCAGCGGACAGCCCCAGCATTTT,CASGQPQHF,-,TRBV12-3/TRBV12-4,TRBJ1-5,-
TGTGCCTGGAGCGGCGGCGGCACCATATATTTT,CAWSGGGTIYF,-,TRBV30,TRBJ1-3,-
TGTGCCAGCAGCTTAAATCCTAGCGGGGCTGGAGAGACCCAGTACTTC,CASSLNPSGAGETQYF,TRBD2,TRBV7-2,TRBJ2-5,-
TGTGCCAGCAGCCAAGACGGGACTAGCGGGAGGGGCGGGGAGCTGTTTTTT,CASSQDGTSGRGGELFF,TRBD2,TRBV4-2,TRBJ2-2,-
TGTGCCAGTAGTATAGAAGGGACGGTGCTTTCCTCTGGGGCCAACGTCCTGACTTTC,CASSIEGTVLSSGANVLTF,-,TRBV19,TRBJ2-6,-
TGTGCCAGCAGCTTAGATGGGGATACGCAGTATTTT,CASSLDGDTQYF,-,TRBV7-2,TRBJ2-3,-
TGCAGTGCTCGCCGACTAGCGGGAGAGTACGAGCAGTACTTC,CSARRLAGEYEQYF,TRBD2,TRBV20-1,TRBJ2-7,-
TGTGCCAGCAGCTCCCAGCAGACTGAAGCTTTCTTT,CASSSQQTEAFF,-,TRBV7-2,TRBJ1-1,-
TGCAGTGCTACTAGCTACAATGAGCAGTTCTTC,CSATSYNEQFF,-,TRBV20-1,TRBJ2-1,-
TGTGCCAGCAGCCGATCGGGACAGGGGTATTACGAGCAGTACTTC,CASSRSGQGYYEQYF,TRBD1,TRBV11-3,TRBJ2-7,-
TGCAGCGTTGCTTGGACAGAAGCAGATACGCAGTATTTT,CSVAWTEADTQYF,-,TRBV29-1,TRBJ2-3,-
TGTGCCAGCAGAACCGGGACTCAAGACATTCGTGGCTACACCTTC,CASRTGTQDIRGYTF,-,TRBV6-6,TRBJ1-2,few
TGTGCCAGCAAGACGCCTGACACTGAAGCTTTCTTT,CASKTPDTEAFF,-,TRBV28,TRBJ1-1,-
TGTGCCAGCAGTTACTCGACTGCAGTTGGCAATGAGCAGTTCTTC,CASSYSTAVGNEQFF,-,TRBV6-6,TRBJ2-1,-
TGTGCCAGCACCACCGTTTGGCAGGGGGCCTACAATGAGCAGTTCTTC,CASTTVWQGAYNEQFF,TRBD1,TRBV27,TRBJ2-1,-
TGTGCCAGCAGTAACCGGGACCCACGTATAGAGCAGTACTTC,CASSNRDPRIEQYF,-,TRBV6-5,TRBJ2-7,-
TGTGCCAGCAGTCTTGGACTGGTTGAAGCTTTCTTT,CASSLGLVEAFF,-,TRBV28,TRBJ1-1,-
TGTGCCAGCACCGACGAGGGCAGGGTAACTGAAGCTTTCTTT,CASTDEGRVTEAFF,-,TRBV6-2/TRBV6-3,TRBJ1-1,-
TGCAGCGTTGCATGGTCCTATGGCTACACCTTC,CSVAWSYGYTF,-,TRBV29-1,TRBJ1-2,large
TGTGCCAGCAGCCCCCTAGGGGAAGGGACAGAGGATAATTCACCCCTCCACTTT,CASSPLGEGTEDNSPLHF,TRBD1,TRBV6-5,TRBJ1-6,-
TGCAGCGTTGATTTGGGCACAACTAATGAAAAACTGTTTTTT,CSVDLGTTNEKLFF,-,TRBV29-1,TRBJ1-4,-
TGTGCCAGCAGCTTAGTCCCCGGGACAGGGGTAGAAGCTTTCTTT,CASSLVPGTGVEAFF,TRBD1,TRBV7-9,TRBJ1-1,few
TGTGCCAGCAGCCGGGACAGGGGGAGCGTAACTGGAAACACCATATATTTT,CASSRDRGSVTGNTIYF,TRBD1,TRBV12-3/TRBV12-4,TRBJ1-3,-
TGTGCCAGCAGCCCTCCTTTGGGCAGGGGAGGAAACACCATATATTTT,CASSPPLGRGGNTIYF,-,TRBV12-3/TRBV12-4,TRBJ1-3,-
TGTGCCAGTAGGCCGGACAGGGGAAATGATGGCTACACCTTC,CASRPDRGNDGYTF,TRBD1,TRBV19,TRBJ1-2,few
TGTGCCAGCAGCTTCCGTGGGGACACCATATATTTT,CASSFRGDTIYF,-,TRBV5-4,TRBJ1-3,few
TGTGCCAGCAGCCCAGGGTCCCATTCCTACAAGCAGTACTTC,CASSPGSHSYKQYF,-,TRBV7-2,TRBJ2-7,-
TGTGCCAGCAGCTTCGGACGGTCGGGTGAGCAGTTCTTC,CASSFGRSGEQFF,-,TRBV7-3,TRBJ2-1,-
TGTGCCAGCAGCTTAGCTGCAGGGGGCGCATACAATGAGCAGTTCTTC,CASSLAAGGAYNEQFF,TRBD1,TRBV7-6,TRBJ2-1,-